The 26 T cell receptor beta chains given below trace back to one sample, sequenced in a study of cytomegalovirus exposure and HLA in healthy donors. 60 Vbeta and 13 Jbeta primers were used in PCR. Method: immunoSEQ multiplex PCR; TCRdb's copy keeps in-frame clones and lacks some. This sample has 150,000 or so clones, with 80% to 90% found just once. Input material: PBMCs. The receptors come from a woman under 30 in good health and CMV-seronegative.

The chain couples TRBV28 to TRBJ1-2; the match to TRBD1 covers 7 bases. The CDR3 has 15 residues. Per germline, CDR1 MDHEN and CDR2 SYDVKM. Trimming took 3 bases from V and 4 from J; bases not matched to a gene: 8. The chain's CDR3 is CASSLEGGWVYGYTF. DNA of the CDR3: TGTGCCAGCAGTTTGGAAGGGGGCTGGGTCTATGGCTACACCTTC.

V and J are TRBV5-4 and TRBJ2-1, with 9 bases lining up with TRBD1. Unmatched junction bases numbered 11, after V lost 5 bases and J lost 5 bases. Germline values: CDR1 SGHNT, CDR2 YYREEE (reference sequence). This CDR3 contains 16 residues. CDR3 nucleotides: TGTGCCAGCAGAACCCAACAGGGGGCGATACACAATGAGCAGTTCTTC. It translates to CASRTQQGAIHNEQFF. Looking up the rest from reference TRBV5-4 and TRBJ2-1 gives the full variable domain: ETGVTQSPTHLIKTRGQQVTLRCSSQSGHNTVSWYQQALGQGPQFIFQYYREEENGRGNFPPRFSGLQFPNYSSELNVNALELDDSALYLCASRTQQGAIHNEQFFGPGTRLTVL.

The V call is TRBV19, the J call TRBJ1-4; D unclear. The CDR3 is 13 amino acids. CDR1 LNHDA and CDR2 SQIVND come from the germline V gene (reference sequence). V was trimmed by 3 bases and J by 8 bases, leaving 10 bases between them. The CDR3 DNA reads TGTGCCAGTAGTATGAGAGCCGAGGAAAAACTGTTTTTT. Its protein product is CASSMRAEEKLFF.

This clone has only a few counts. The V call is TRBV23-1, the J call TRBJ2-7; the match to TRBD1 covers 7 bases. TRBV23-1 falls under the ORF class, with uncertain function. V was clipped by 4 bases and J by 3 bases; unmatched bases: 6. CDR3 length: 14 residues. CDR3 sequence: CASSRQGSVYEQYF. CDR3 in DNA: TGCGCCAGCAGTCGACAGGGATCGGTCTACGAGCAGTACTTC.

The V and J genes are TRBV6-5 and TRBJ2-3; D uncertain. This CDR3 contains 15 residues. V was cut by 2 bases and J by 1 base, with 10 bases left in between. The germline V gene has CDR1 MNHEY and CDR2 SVGAGI. CDR3 bases: TGTGCCAGCAGTTACCCAACACGGGGCACAGATACGCAGTATTTT. Encoded protein: CASSYPTRGTDTQYF.

V and J are TRBV7-9 and TRBJ2-1; the match to TRBD1 covers 11 bases. The CDR3 is 15 amino acids. The germline CDR1 and CDR2 sequences are SEHNR and FQNEAQ (reference sequence). V gave up 5 bases and J gave up 8 bases; unmatched junction bases: 8. The DNA for the CDR3 is TGTGCCAGCAGCCCTGGACAGGGGGCGGACGATGAGCAGTTCTTC. It is translated as CASSPGQGADDEQFF. Full variable domain (rest looked up from reference TRBV7-9 and TRBJ2-1): DTGVSQNPRHKITKRGQNVTFRCDPISEHNRLYWYRQTLGQGPEFLTYFQNEAQLEKSRLLSDRFSAERPKGSFSTLEIQRTEQGDSAMYLCASSPGQGADDEQFFGPGTRLTVL.

The V call is TRBV19, the J call TRBJ1-4; D is ambiguous. V shed 6 bases and J shed 5 bases, with 19 bases lying between them. The CDR3 sequence is 16 residues long. Germline CDR1 is LNHDA and CDR2 is SQIVND (reference sequence). The CDR3 sequence: CASSSLRGGFNEKLFF. In nucleotides, the CDR3 is TGTGCCAGTAGCAGCCTTCGTGGAGGCTTCAATGAAAAACTGTTTTTT. Variable domain in full (rest from reference TRBV19 and TRBJ1-4): DGGITQSPKYLFRKEGQNVTLSCEQNLNHDAMYWYRQDPGQGLRLIYYSQIVNDFQKGDIAEGYSVSREKKESFPLTVTSAQKNPTAFYLCASSSLRGGFNEKLFFGSGTQLSVL.

This clone has just a few counts. The chain is built from TRBV18 and TRBJ2-7, with D maybe TRBD1 (6 bases). The CDR3 runs to 14 residues. Looked up from germline, CDR1 is KGHSH and CDR2 is LQKENI. The ends were cut back, 4 bases at V and 0 bases at J, with 10 bases in the middle. CDR3 residues: CASSQDRSSYEQYF. In DNA form, the CDR3 reads TGTGCCAGCTCACAGGACAGAAGCTCCTACGAGCAGTACTTC.

The chain uses TRBV2 and TRBJ2-5; D is unclear. Between the trimmed V and J ends, which lost 0 bases and 5 bases, there was a span of 13 bases. Per germline, CDR1 SNHLY and CDR2 FYNNEI. This CDR3 spans 15 amino acids. The CDR3 is CASSEALRGTETQYF. For the CDR3, the DNA is TGTGCCAGCAGTGAAGCGCTTCGAGGAACGGAGACCCAGTACTTC.

In DNA, the CDR3 is TGTGCCAGCAGGGGGGGGGATTCCTCCTACAATGAGCAGTTCTTC. Its protein is CASRGGDSSYNEQFF. The rearrangement uses TRBV27 and TRBJ2-1, with TRBD2 matching 7 bases. The CDR3 has 15 residues. Germline trimming cut 6 bases from V and 0 bases from J; bases unmatched to any gene: 5. Germline CDR1 is MNHEY and CDR2 is SMNVEV (reference sequence).

This clone was detected once. This sequence joins TRBV7-9 and TRBJ2-7, with D maybe TRBD1 (6 bases). CDR3 size: 15 residues. V gave up 2 bases and J gave up 6 bases, with 17 bases separating them. The germline V gene has CDR1 SEHNR and CDR2 FQNEAQ (reference sequence). The CDR3 loop is CASSLCVRGQCEQYF. CDR3 DNA sequence: TGTGCCAGCAGCTTATGTGTCAGGGGTCAGTGCGAGCAGTACTTC.

The chain links TRBV2 to TRBJ2-5; 9 bases are a match to TRBD2. Germline CDR1 and CDR2: SNHLY and FYNNEI. The length of the CDR3 is 13 residues. Trimming cost V 7 bases and J 4 bases; bases outside gene matches: 4. The CDR3 sequence is CASKMTSGETQYF. In DNA form, the CDR3 reads TGTGCCAGCAAGATGACTAGCGGAGAGACCCAGTACTTC. Based on the CDR3 plus reference TRBV2 and TRBJ2-5, the full variable domain is EPEVTQTPSHQVTQMGQEVILRCVPISNHLYFYWYRQILGQKVEFLVSFYNNEISEKSEIFDDQFSVERPDGSNFTLKIRSTKLEDSAMYFCASKMTSGETQYFGPGTRLLVL.

V and J are TRBV11-2 and TRBJ2-1, with TRBD1 matching 9 bases. The J segment lost 4 bases and the V segment lost 5 bases, leaving 9 bases of the junction unmatched. CDR3 length: 16 amino acids. Germline V gene lookup returns CDR1 SGHAT and CDR2 FQNNGV. The CDR3 region is CASSPQPGTGYNEQFF. CDR3 DNA sequence: TGTGCCAGCAGCCCCCAACCCGGGACAGGGTACAATGAGCAGTTCTTC.

The rearrangement joins TRBV6-5 to TRBJ1-2, with a weak D call TRBD1 (6 bases). The V gene's germline CDR1 is MNHEY and CDR2 SVGAGI. The CDR3 has 13 amino acids. The V end lost 6 bases, the J end lost 4 bases, and 12 bases lay between the germline ends. CDR3 protein: CASRTGQVYGYTF. The CDR3 nucleotides are TGTGCCAGCAGGACGGGACAAGTCTATGGCTACACCTTC.

This chain's CDR3 is CASSFSAGNEQYF. DNA for the CDR3: TGTGCCAGTAGTTTTTCGGCGGGGAACGAGCAGTACTTC. The chain carries TRBV19 and TRBJ2-7, with a weak D call TRBD2 (6 bases). The ends were cut back, 5 bases at V and 5 bases at J, with 13 bases in the middle. Germline loops: CDR1 LNHDA, CDR2 SQIVND (reference sequence). CDR3 length: 13 amino acids.

In this sample, this clone turned up a few times. The chain joins TRBV19 to TRBJ2-1; D is possibly TRBD1 (5 bases). This CDR3 region has 13 residues. CDR1 is LNHDA and CDR2 is SQIVND in the germline V gene (reference sequence). Trimming removed 2 bases at V and 5 bases at J, with 7 bases between. CDR3: CASSIQGNNEQFF. The CDR3 region has the DNA TGTGCCAGTAGTATACAGGGAAACAATGAGCAGTTCTTC.

This sequence joins TRBV7-9 and TRBJ1-6, with D tentatively TRBD1 (5 bases). CDR1 is SEHNR, CDR2 FQNEAQ, per germline (reference sequence). V lost 4 bases and J 10 bases, leaving 17 bases between the germline ends. CDR3 size: 15 residues. CDR3 nucleotides: TGTGCCAGCAGCTCTGGACAAACCTCAGGATCACCCCTCCACTTT. The encoded protein is CASSSGQTSGSPLHF.

This chain uses TRBV28 with TRBJ1-2; unclear D gene. The ends were cut back, 5 bases at V and 6 bases at J, with 16 bases in the middle. Germline CDR1 is MDHEN and CDR2 is SYDVKM. There are 14 residues in the CDR3. CDR3 DNA: TGTGCCAGCAGTCTAACAGCAGGTAGTGATGGCTACACCTTC. Its translation is CASSLTAGSDGYTF.

The rearrangement joins TRBV28 to TRBJ1-4, with D possibly being TRBD1 (6 bases). The V gene's germline CDR1 is MDHEN and CDR2 SYDVKM. The V end was cut by 3 bases, the J end by 4 bases, with 12 bases between. This CDR3 region has 15 residues. The CDR3, as DNA: TGTGCCAGCAGTTTTGCAGGACAGATTAATGAAAAACTGTTTTTT. Protein: CASSFAGQINEKLFF. The variable domain in full, with the rest retrieved from reference TRBV28 and TRBJ1-4, is DVKVTQSSRYLVKRTGEKVFLECVQDMDHENMFWYRQDPGLGLRLIYFSYDVKMKEKGDIPEGYSVSREKKERFSLILESASTNQTSMYLCASSFAGQINEKLFFGSGTQLSVL.

This chain links TRBV16 with TRBJ1-1; TRBD1 agrees at 7 bases. CDR1 is KGHSY and CDR2 is FQNENV in the germline V gene. The CDR3 consists of 15 residues. The ends lost 3 bases at V and 1 base at J; junction bases unmatched: 5. CDR3 sequence (DNA): TGTGCCAGCAGCCAGCCCGGGACAGCGAACACTGAAGCTTTCTTT. It yields the protein CASSQPGTANTEAFF.

The chain carries TRBV6-1 and TRBJ2-1; TRBD2 might be the D (5 bases). The ends were cut back, 6 bases at V and 3 bases at J, with 12 bases in the middle. The CDR3 totals 14 residues. From germline, CDR1 is MNHNS and CDR2 SASEGT. Written as DNA, the CDR3 is TGTGCCAGCAGCCCTAGCAGCCTCTACAATGAGCAGTTCTTC. As protein: CASSPSSLYNEQFF.

J is TRBJ2-7 and V is TRBV1; the table's D call TRBD2 went unverified against the DNA. TRBV1 is tagged as a pseudogene. This CDR3 is 18 amino acids long. The CDR3 nucleotides read TGCACCAGCAGCTTGGGACTAGCGGGAGGATCACACAAGCACGAGCAGTACTTC. This translates into CTSSLGLAGGSHKHEQYF.

This chain links TRBV28 with TRBJ2-5, with 11 bases identical to TRBD2. The J call may be faulty, since TRBJ2-7 better matches the DNA end. CDR1 is MDHEN and CDR2 is SYDVKM in the germline V gene. The CDR3 consists of 16 residues. The chain's CDR3 is CASSPPTSGTTYEQYF. The CDR3 DNA is TGTGCCAGCAGTCCGCCGACTAGCGGGACTACCTACGAGCAGTACTTC.

The chain uses TRBV29-1 and TRBJ2-2; 8 bases map to TRBD1. The CDR3 runs 16 residues. The V segment lost 4 bases and the J segment 1 base; nucleotides outside the gene matches: 8. Germline-derived CDR1 and CDR2 are SQVTM and ANQGSEA. This CDR3 reads CSVVGRTGLNTGELFF. The CDR3 DNA reads as TGCAGCGTTGTAGGTCGGACAGGGTTGAACACCGGGGAGCTGTTTTTT.

This clone was seen a single time. The gene calls are TRBV5-1 and TRBJ2-5; 8 bases agree with TRBD2. The CDR3 length is 16 residues. V lost 0 bases to trimming and J lost 1 base; unmatched junction nucleotides: 5. CDR1 SGHRS and CDR2 YFSETQ come from the germline V gene. The DNA for the CDR3 is TGCGCCAGCAGCTTGGTCCTAGCGGGTTTCCAAGAGACCCAGTACTTC. Amino acids: CASSLVLAGFQETQYF. The full variable domain, its missing parts supplied by reference TRBV5-1 and TRBJ2-5, is KAGVTQTPRYLIKTRGQQVTLSCSPISGHRSVSWYQQTPGQGLQFLFEYFSETQRNKGNFPGRFSGRQFSNSRSEMNVSTLELGDSALYLCASSLVLAGFQETQYFGPGTRLLVL.

The V and J genes are TRBV9 and TRBJ1-3; unclear D gene. This CDR3 has 13 amino acids. The germline V gene has CDR1 SGDLS and CDR2 YYNGEE. Trimming stripped 3 bases from V and 4 bases from J, with 8 bases between. This chain's CDR3 is CASSARSGNTIYF. CDR3 nucleotide sequence: TGTGCCAGCAGCGCCCGGAGCGGAAACACCATATATTTT. Supplemented by reference TRBV9 and TRBJ1-3, the full variable domain reads DSGVTQTPKHLITATGQRVTLRCSPRSGDLSVYWYQQSLDQGLQFLIQYYNGEERAKGNILERFSAQQFPDLHSELNLSSLELGDSALYFCASSARSGNTIYFGEGSWLTVV.